A selection of T cell receptor beta chains follows, all from one sample in a study of cytomegalovirus exposure and HLA in healthy donors. Clones were read by immunoSEQ multiplex PCR, and TCRdb kept only the in-frame ones, dropping some. The sample carries 150,000 or so clones, around 68% recorded once. Input material: PBMCs. These TCRs come from a man aged 25-45 years in good health and CMV-seronegative. Both conserved end residues are part of each CDR3. The D gene is left open where the match is weak. Clone size appears in some rows only: once, few, many, or a class for an expanded clone.

D	size	V	J	DNA	CDR3
NA	few	TRBV5-6	TRBJ1-1	TGTGCCAGCAGCTCTAGATTACAGGTGAACACTGAAGCTTTCTTT	CASSSRLQVNTEAFF
NA	few	TRBV2	TRBJ1-1	TGTGCCAGCAGGGAGTCTGCTATACCGAACACTGAAGCTTTCTTT	CASRESAIPNTEAFF
TRBD2	NA	TRBV27	TRBJ2-3	TGTGCCAGCAGGGTCGCGGGGGGGGGTGATACGCAGTATTTT	CASRVAGGGDTQYF
NA	NA	TRBV29-1	TRBJ2-1	TGCAGCGTCGAATCTAGGGGCAATGAGCAGTTCTTC	CSVESRGNEQFF
TRBD1	few	TRBV19	TRBJ2-2	TGTGCCAGTAGTGGGACAGGGGGCGTCGGGGAGCTGTTTTTT	CASSGTGGVGELFF
NA	NA	TRBV25-1	TRBJ2-2	TGTGCCAGCAGTCAAGCTCCCGGGGAGCTGTTTTTT	CASSQAPGELFF
NA	NA	TRBV12-5	TRBJ2-7	TGTGCTAGTGGGAACACAGGGTTCGAGCAGTACTTC	CASGNTGFEQYF
TRBD1	few	TRBV6-1	TRBJ2-5	TGTGCCAGCGGGACAGGGGGCGCAGAGACCCAGTACTTC	CASGTGGAETQYF
NA	NA	TRBV7-2	TRBJ1-5	TGTGCCAAGTCCCTGACAGGACCCCCATATAGCAATCAGCCCCAGCATTTT	CAKSLTGPPYSNQPQHF
NA	NA	TRBV29-1	TRBJ1-1	TGCAGCGTTTTAGGGGGGAACACTGAAGCTTTCTTT	CSVLGGNTEAFF
NA	NA	TRBV5-1	TRBJ2-3	TGCGCCAGCAGCTTGGCCGGCACAGATACGCAGTATTTT	CASSLAGTDTQYF
NA	NA	TRBV28	TRBJ1-1	TGTGCCAGCAGCCCGGCCCCAGGTTCTGGAAACACTGAAGCTTTCTTT	CASSPAPGSGNTEAFF
NA	NA	TRBV2	TRBJ1-2	TGTGCCAGCATTGTGCCGGGACATCGCTATGGCTACACCTTC	CASIVPGHRYGYTF
TRBD2	NA	TRBV9	TRBJ2-7	TGTGCCAGCAGCACCTCACTGGGGCGGGGGGTTCTGAACGAGCAGTACTTC	CASSTSLGRGVLNEQYF
NA	NA	TRBV18	TRBJ1-1	TGTGCCAGCTCACCCCTGTGGCAGGGAGGCACTGAAGCTTTCTTT	CASSPLWQGGTEAFF
TRBD2	NA	TRBV19	TRBJ2-1	TGTGCCAGTAATGGGGGGGACTCCTACAATGAGCAGTTCTTC	CASNGGDSYNEQFF
TRBD2	few	TRBV13	TRBJ2-1	TGTGCCAGCACGACTAGCGCCGACAATGAGCAGTTCTTC	CASTTSADNEQFF
TRBD1	NA	TRBV7-2	TRBJ1-6	TGTGCCAGCAGCTCCCGGGGACAGCCGAATTCACCCCTCCACTTT	CASSSRGQPNSPLHF